This T cell receptor beta chain was captured by sequencing in a study of CD8+CD57+ T cells in acquired aplastic anemia. Study as a whole: Recorded DNA amounts for sorted CD4+ and CD8+ cells had an average of approximately 2.9 ug. Healthy donors yielded 9 million to 14 million CD4+ cell reads on average. Points from the study as a whole: CD8+ Simpson's diversity in patients was not significantly different from that in controls. Twenty-nine shared CD8+ CDR3s appeared highly expressed within patients' immunodominant clones.

Genomic DNA provided the template from which TCR beta VDJ and CDR3 profiles were obtained. TCRdb itself ran the reads through MiXCR, one entry per CDR3 protein. The sample lists around 230,000 distinct CDR3 sequences, approximately 60% occurring once. Trimming left V 1 base short and J 3 bases short, with 15 bases between. Germline V CDR1 and CDR2: SEHNR, FQNEAQ (reference sequence). The CDR3 spans 16 residues. Only one count was recorded for this clonotype. The antigen remains unidentified. J is TRBJ2-5 and V is TRBV7-9; D gene ambiguous. The sequenced material came from sorted CD4+, CD8+, or CD8+CD57+ T cells (not recorded which) from PBMCs. This sequence was found in a human donor in good health. The CDR3 coding sequence is TGTGCCAGCAGCTTAGACTCGTGGACCCCGGAAGAGACCCAGTACTTC. It codes for CASSLDSWTPEETQYF.